Detailed here is one T cell receptor beta chain. As yet, its antigen is unknown. The PCR made use of 60 Vbeta and 13 Jbeta primers. Sequencing used immunoSEQ multiplex PCR; TCRdb keeps in-frame clones, though not all of them. The repertoire includes some 50,000 clones, around three quarters of them detected once, and roughly 6% sits in the top ten. These data belong to a study of cytomegalovirus exposure and HLA in healthy donors. Findings of the study overall: Later analysis demonstrated an association between a missense DCLRE1C variant and TCR beta V- and J-gene trimming. Earlier analysis yielded a pattern in which most TCR beta V segments were productive about 90% or about 30% of the time.

This receptor was taken from a man aged 30 to 39 in good health and CMV-seronegative. The sequencing sample was made of PBMCs.

The CDR3 loop reads CATSREPGGLYNEQFF. As DNA, the CDR3 is TGTGCCACCAGCAGAGAGCCGGGAGGACTCTACAATGAGCAGTTCTTC. The gene calls are TRBV15 and TRBJ2-1; TRBD2 aligns across 7 bases. With 0 bases clipped from V and 3 bases from J, the junction kept 5 bases outside the gene matches. The CDR3 length is 16 residues. Germline CDR1 LNHNV, CDR2 YYDKDF (reference sequence). The full variable domain, in which reference TRBV15 and TRBJ2-1 provide the parts outside the CDR3, is DAMVIQNPRYQVTQFGKPVTLSCSQTLNHNVMYWYQQKSSQAPKLLFHYYDKDFNNEADTPDNFQSRRPNTSFCFLDIRSPGLGDTAMYLCATSREPGGLYNEQFFGPGTRLTVL.